The 14 T cell receptor beta chains given below trace back to one sample, sequenced in a study of vaccination and CD4 T cells after COVID-19. Antigens of these TCRs are unknown. Sequencing of DNA taken from cultured CD4+ T cells relied on the Oncomine TCR Beta short-read assay. One entry per CDR3 protein, called by TCRdb with MiXCR from the PCR reads. The sample lists roughly 16,000 distinct CDR3 sequences, under 45% occurring once. This sample's treatment: approximately 11-day PBMC culture with coronavirus spike peptide pools or control peptides (ViraFEST assay). Sample: CD4+ T cells from blood, cultured in vitro, taken after SARS-CoV-2 vaccination. Source of these receptors: a human donor who had recovered from COVID-19.

This sequence joins TRBV7-2 and TRBJ1-1; TRBD1 might be the D (6 bases). Germline V gene lookup returns CDR1 SGHTA and CDR2 FQGNSA. V was trimmed by 0 bases and J by 6 bases, leaving 20 bases between them. There are 17 residues in the CDR3. The CDR3 DNA reads TGTGCCAGCAGCTTAGCCAGTCGGGGGATACAGGGAGCTGAAGCTTTCTTT. Its translation: CASSLASRGIQGAEAFF. Based on the CDR3 plus reference TRBV7-2 and TRBJ1-1, the full variable domain is GAGVSQSPSNKVTEKGKDVELRCDPISGHTALYWYRQSLGQGLEFLIYFQGNSAPDKSGLPSDRFSAERTGGSVSTLTIQRTQQEDSAVYLCASSLASRGIQGAEAFFGQGTRLTVV.

This clonotype showed up just a few times. The chain links TRBV4-3 to TRBJ2-7; the D gene is possibly TRBD2 (6 bases). This CDR3 spans 16 amino acids. Germline V gene sequence: CDR1 LGHNA, CDR2 YSLEER. Trimming stripped 0 bases from V and 4 bases from J, with 16 bases between. The CDR3 sequence is CASSQDVSRGIYEQYF. The DNA for the CDR3 is TGCGCCAGCAGCCAAGATGTTAGCCGGGGGATATACGAGCAGTACTTC.

The J gene is TRBJ2-1, the V gene TRBV7-9, with TRBD1 identical over 8 bases. The CDR3 is 15 amino acids. The V gene's germline CDR1 is SEHNR and CDR2 FQNEAQ (reference sequence). V lost 5 bases, J lost 4 bases, and 7 bases stayed unmatched. The CDR3 spells CASSPRQGPYNEQFF. CDR3 DNA: TGTGCCAGCAGCCCAAGACAGGGGCCATACAATGAGCAGTTCTTC.

The DNA of the CDR3 is TGTGCCAGCAGCCCAGGACTAGCGGGAGGGGGTGATGAGCAGTTCTTC. Its protein product is CASSPGLAGGGDEQFF. The chain uses TRBV7-7 and TRBJ2-1; 15 positions match TRBD2. Germline V CDR1 and CDR2: SSHAT, FNYEAQ (reference sequence). This CDR3 is built from 16 residues. Trimming removed 5 bases from V and 8 bases from J; junction bases left unmatched: 7.

The J gene is TRBJ2-5, the V gene TRBV19; D gene unclear. Per the germline V gene, CDR1 is LNHDA and CDR2 is SQIVND (reference sequence). The V gene lost 3 bases and the J gene lost 2 bases, with 7 bases spanning the gap. CDR3 size: 13 residues. CDR3 DNA: TGTGCCAGTAGTATGAATCGGCAAGAGACCCAGTACTTC. Translated, it gives CASSMNRQETQYF.

This chain joins TRBV2 and TRBJ2-5; TRBD1 agrees at 7 bases. The CDR3 is made up of 16 amino acids. Per germline, CDR1 SNHLY and CDR2 FYNNEI. With 5 bases clipped from V and 7 bases from J, the junction kept 16 bases outside the gene matches. As DNA, the CDR3 is TGTGCCAGCAGTCTTGACCGACAGGGCCTAAGTGGGACCCAGTACTTC. It specifies CASSLDRQGLSGTQYF. The variable domain in full, with the rest retrieved from reference TRBV2 and TRBJ2-5, is EPEVTQTPSHQVTQMGQEVILRCVPISNHLYFYWYRQILGQKVEFLVSFYNNEISEKSEIFDDQFSVERPDGSNFTLKIRSTKLEDSAMYFCASSLDRQGLSGTQYFGPGTRLLVL.

This clonotype showed up just a few times. The CDR3 loop is CASSPNYEQYF. The CDR3 DNA sequence: TGTGCCAGCAGTCCGAACTACGAGCAGTACTTC. The chain links TRBV12-3 or TRBV12-4 to TRBJ2-7; unclear D gene. The CDR3 totals 11 residues. Deletions cut 5 bases from V and 3 bases from J, with 5 bases between.

The chain has TRBV6-4 and TRBJ1-5; D unclear. Trimming took off 6 bases at V and 0 bases at J, with 6 bases between the two ends. Per the germline V gene, CDR1 is MRHNA and CDR2 is SNTAGT. The CDR3 runs to 13 residues. The CDR3 bases are TGTGCCAGCAGCGCCGATAGCAATCAGCCCCAGCATTTT. This encodes CASSADSNQPQHF.

There are a few counts of this clonotype. The chain recombines TRBV7-3 with TRBJ2-2; D uncertain. CDR3 length: 14 amino acids. The V end lost 3 bases, the J end lost 5 bases, and 10 bases lay between the germline ends. CDR1 and CDR2 (germline): SGHTA, FQGTGA. CDR3 coding DNA: TGTGCCAGCAGCTTGGAAGGGTTGACCGGGGAGCTGTTTTTT. Translating it yields CASSLEGLTGELFF. The whole variable domain, filled in from reference TRBV7-3 and TRBJ2-2, reads GAGVSQTPSNKVTEKGKYVELRCDPISGHTALYWYRQSLGQGPEFLIYFQGTGAADDSGLPNDRFFAVRPEGSVSTLKIQRTERGDSAVYLCASSLEGLTGELFFGEGSRLTVL.

The chain couples TRBV7-2 to TRBJ2-2; 8 nucleotides agree with TRBD2. The CDR3 length is 16 residues. Germline V gene data show CDR1 as SGHTA and CDR2 as FQGNSA. Trimming removed 5 bases from V and 1 base from J; junction bases left unmatched: 6. CDR3 DNA: TGTGCCAGCAGCGCAAGGACTAGCCTGAACACCGGGGAGCTGTTTTTT. Translated, it gives CASSARTSLNTGELFF.

The gene calls are TRBV20-1 and TRBJ1-1, with TRBD1 matching 7 bases. The J segment lost 1 base and the V segment lost 3 bases, leaving 11 bases of the junction unmatched. Germline CDR1 is DFQATT and CDR2 is SNEGSKA (reference sequence). The CDR3 covers 16 residues. CDR3 coding DNA: TGCAGTGCTAGCATATTAGGGGGCGAACGGAACACTGAAGCTTTCTTT. This gives the protein CSASILGGERNTEAFF.

Within the sample, this clonotype is medium-sized. The chain couples TRBV6-1 to TRBJ1-4; D ambiguous. With 6 bases removed from V and 6 bases from J, the gap between germline ends came to 8 bases. Per the germline V gene, CDR1 is MNHNS and CDR2 is SASEGT. The CDR3 has 12 amino acids. CDR3 nucleotide sequence: TGTGCCAGCAGGAGAGGAGATGAAAAACTGTTTTTT. Translation: CASRRGDEKLFF.

The CDR3 spells CASRPARDTIYF. The CDR3 coding sequence is TGTGCCAGCAGGCCCGCCAGGGACACCATATATTTT. The chain is built from TRBV12-3 or TRBV12-4 and TRBJ1-3; D may be TRBD1 (5 bases). The CDR3 extends over 12 amino acids. V lost 6 bases and J 8 bases, leaving 11 bases between the germline ends.

The rearrangement uses TRBV20-1 and TRBJ1-4, with D uncertain. This CDR3 has 10 residues. V was shortened by 6 bases and J by 5 bases, with 4 bases between the two germline ends. Germline V gene lookup returns CDR1 DFQATT and CDR2 SNEGSKA (reference sequence). The CDR3 DNA follows: TGCAGTGCCGAAAATGAAAAACTGTTTTTT. This codes for CSAENEKLFF.